The T cell receptor beta chain described here comes from a study of cytomegalovirus exposure and HLA in healthy donors. Points from the study as a whole: In an earlier analysis, in fewer than 700 donors, most V segments appeared productive either ~90% or ~30% of the time. Available immune exposure information was restricted to CMV serostatus only.

This CDR3 comprises 14 residues. Germline-derived CDR1 and CDR2 are SQVTM and ANQGSEA. V was shortened by 3 bases and J by 2 bases, with 12 bases between the two germline ends. With regard to this clone: Its antigen remains unidentified.

The PCR made use of 60 Vbeta and 13 Jbeta primers. Repertoires were generated with immunoSEQ multiplex PCR, while TCRdb's copy carries only in-frame clones and drops some. The sample contains approximately 170,000 clones, roughly 79% of which appear only once. This clonotype was sampled from a woman aged 40 to 50 in good health and CMV-seropositive. The chain uses TRBV29-1 and TRBJ2-3; possibly TRBD2 for D (6 bases). The sequenced material came from PBMCs. The CDR3 here is CSVDPRGPTDTQYF. In nucleotides, the CDR3 is TGCAGCGTTGACCCGCGGGGACCCACAGATACGCAGTATTTT.